These T cell receptor beta chains were read from a single sample in a study of blood T cell repertoires in COVID-19. The table came from immunoSEQ multiplex PCR; TCRdb's copy has only in-frame clones and leaves some out. The sample yields 500,000 or so clones, around 90% seen once. Sequencing used PBMCs or T cells enriched from blood (not recorded which). These receptor sequences come from a woman aged 18-30 years who had recovered from COVID-19. Both conserved end residues are part of each CDR3. Each record gives: clone size, V gene, J gene, D gene, CDR3 protein, CDR3 DNA. A D gene is named only where the DNA matches it firmly. The size of a clone is reported for some rows only, either as once, few or many, or as a class for expanded clones.

abundance: NA
v_gene: TRBV10-3
j_gene: TRBJ2-3
d_gene: TRBD1
CDR3aa: CAISAGQGPSTDTQYF
CDR3nt: TGTGCCATCAGTGCCGGACAGGGGCCCAGCACAGATACGCAGTATTTT

abundance: NA
v_gene: TRBV27
j_gene: TRBJ2-3
d_gene: NA
CDR3aa: CASGRTTSTDTQYF
CDR3nt: TGTGCCAGCGGTCGGACTACGAGCACAGATACGCAGTATTTT

abundance: NA
v_gene: TRBV5-4
j_gene: TRBJ1-1
d_gene: TRBD1
CDR3aa: CASSGTDHEAFF
CDR3nt: TGTGCCAGCAGCGGGACAGACCACGAAGCTTTCTTT

abundance: NA
v_gene: TRBV7-6
j_gene: TRBJ1-1
d_gene: NA
CDR3aa: CASSLEGGAENTEAFF
CDR3nt: TGTGCCAGCAGCTTAGAGGGGGGGGCCGAGAACACTGAAGCTTTCTTT

abundance: NA
v_gene: TRBV27
j_gene: TRBJ1-4
d_gene: TRBD1
CDR3aa: CASSPDRGLGATNEKLFF
CDR3nt: TGTGCCAGCAGTCCAGACAGGGGGCTAGGAGCAACTAATGAAAAACTGTTTTTT

abundance: NA
v_gene: TRBV4-1
j_gene: TRBJ1-1
d_gene: NA
CDR3aa: CASRQPTGLNTEAFF
CDR3nt: TGCGCCAGCAGACAACCGACAGGACTGAACACTGAAGCTTTCTTT

abundance: NA
v_gene: TRBV7-8
j_gene: TRBJ2-7
d_gene: NA
CDR3aa: CASSQGGYEQYF
CDR3nt: TGTGCCAGCAGCCAGGGGGGGTACGAGCAGTACTTC

abundance: NA
v_gene: TRBV12-3/TRBV12-4
j_gene: TRBJ2-7
d_gene: TRBD2
CDR3aa: CASSLLAGGEQYF
CDR3nt: TGTGCCAGCAGTTTACTAGCGGGGGGTGAGCAGTACTTC

abundance: NA
v_gene: TRBV13
j_gene: TRBJ1-1
d_gene: TRBD1
CDR3aa: CASTFDRGKTEAFF
CDR3nt: TGTGCCAGCACCTTTGACAGGGGCAAAACTGAAGCTTTCTTT

abundance: NA
v_gene: TRBV3-1/TRBV3-2
j_gene: TRBJ2-7
d_gene: NA
CDR3aa: CASSQRGGLGEQYF
CDR3nt: TGTGCCAGCAGCCAACGAGGGGGTCTAGGCGAGCAGTACTTC

abundance: NA
v_gene: TRBV19
j_gene: TRBJ1-1
d_gene: TRBD1
CDR3aa: CASSGTAEAFF
CDR3nt: TGTGCCAGTAGTGGGACAGCTGAAGCTTTCTTT

abundance: once
v_gene: TRBV5-1
j_gene: TRBJ2-2
d_gene: TRBD1
CDR3aa: CASSLGDRLTGELFF
CDR3nt: TGCGCCAGCAGCTTGGGGGACAGACTCACCGGGGAGCTGTTTTTT

abundance: NA
v_gene: TRBV30
j_gene: TRBJ1-5
d_gene: NA
CDR3aa: CAWSRTGVSSNQPQHF
CDR3nt: TGTGCCTGGAGTCGCACGGGGGTTAGCAGCAATCAGCCCCAGCATTTT

abundance: NA
v_gene: TRBV4-1
j_gene: TRBJ2-1
d_gene: NA
CDR3aa: CASSQDLGDEQFF
CDR3nt: TGCGCCAGCAGCCAAGATTTGGGCGATGAGCAGTTCTTC

abundance: once
v_gene: TRBV7-2
j_gene: TRBJ1-2
d_gene: NA
CDR3aa: CASSLVMPDIGYTF
CDR3nt: TGTGCCAGCAGCTTAGTGATGCCGGACATCGGGTACACCTTC

abundance: NA
v_gene: TRBV5-4
j_gene: TRBJ2-3
d_gene: NA
CDR3aa: CASSLGAAPDTQYF
CDR3nt: TGTGCCAGCAGCTTAGGAGCAGCTCCAGATACGCAGTATTTT

abundance: NA
v_gene: TRBV5-1
j_gene: TRBJ2-7
d_gene: TRBD1
CDR3aa: CASSPQGTGEYEQYF
CDR3nt: TGCGCCAGCAGCCCTCAAGGGACAGGGGAATACGAGCAGTACTTC

abundance: few
v_gene: TRBV20-1
j_gene: TRBJ1-1
d_gene: NA
CDR3aa: CSALGASEAFF
CDR3nt: TGCAGTGCCCTAGGGGCCTCTGAAGCTTTCTTT

abundance: NA
v_gene: TRBV30
j_gene: TRBJ2-7
d_gene: TRBD1
CDR3aa: CAWRKDRGYEQYF
CDR3nt: TGTGCCTGGAGGAAAGACAGGGGCTACGAGCAGTACTTC

abundance: NA
v_gene: TRBV9
j_gene: TRBJ1-2
d_gene: NA
CDR3aa: CASSVARGLYGYTF
CDR3nt: TGTGCCAGCAGCGTAGCTAGGGGATTATATGGCTACACCTTC

abundance: NA
v_gene: TRBV7-9
j_gene: TRBJ1-4
d_gene: NA
CDR3aa: CASTSPGQGFDEKLFF
CDR3nt: TGTGCCAGCACGAGCCCAGGCCAGGGGTTCGATGAAAAACTGTTTTTT

abundance: NA
v_gene: TRBV4-1
j_gene: TRBJ2-5
d_gene: NA
CDR3aa: CASARGPRETQYF
CDR3nt: TGCGCCAGCGCCAGGGGCCCCCGAGAGACCCAGTACTTC

abundance: few
v_gene: TRBV29-1
j_gene: TRBJ1-1
d_gene: NA
CDR3aa: CSVRQVLNTEAFF
CDR3nt: TGCAGCGTTAGACAGGTATTGAACACTGAAGCTTTCTTT

abundance: few
v_gene: TRBV5-5
j_gene: TRBJ2-6
d_gene: TRBD1
CDR3aa: CASSSGQGGSGANVLTF
CDR3nt: TGTGCCAGCAGCTCGGGACAGGGGGGCTCTGGGGCCAACGTCCTGACTTTC

abundance: NA
v_gene: TRBV27
j_gene: TRBJ2-4
d_gene: TRBD2
CDR3aa: CASSPWTSGALNIQYF
CDR3nt: TGTGCCAGCAGTCCCTGGACTAGCGGGGCTTTAAACATTCAGTACTTC

abundance: NA
v_gene: TRBV7-9
j_gene: TRBJ1-6
d_gene: NA
CDR3aa: CASSDSNNSPLHF
CDR3nt: TGTGCCAGTAGCGACTCTAATAATTCACCCCTCCACTTT

abundance: NA
v_gene: TRBV12-5
j_gene: TRBJ2-1
d_gene: TRBD2
CDR3aa: CASGLVLTASGGIEQFF
CDR3nt: TGTGCTAGTGGTTTGGTATTGACGGCCAGCGGGGGAATAGAGCAGTTCTTC

abundance: NA
v_gene: TRBV7-9
j_gene: TRBJ2-1
d_gene: NA
CDR3aa: CASSLRSGSYNEQFF
CDR3nt: TGTGCCAGCAGCTTACGTAGCGGCTCCTACAATGAGCAGTTCTTC

abundance: once
v_gene: TRBV2
j_gene: TRBJ1-6
d_gene: NA
CDR3aa: CASSEQGVVSPLHF
CDR3nt: TGTGCCAGCAGTGAACAGGGTGTAGTGTCACCCCTCCACTTT

abundance: NA
v_gene: TRBV6-5
j_gene: TRBJ1-2
d_gene: TRBD1
CDR3aa: CASSPDRDNYGYTF
CDR3nt: TGTGCCAGCAGTCCGGACAGGGATAACTATGGCTACACCTTC

abundance: NA
v_gene: TRBV5-1
j_gene: TRBJ2-3
d_gene: NA
CDR3aa: CASSPPMGRGDTQYF
CDR3nt: TGCGCCAGCAGCCCCCCGATGGGGCGGGGCGATACGCAGTATTTT

abundance: NA
v_gene: TRBV19
j_gene: TRBJ1-6
d_gene: NA
CDR3aa: CATTGLQGLGSPLHF
CDR3nt: TGTGCCACCACAGGTTTGCAGGGCTTAGGTTCACCCCTCCACTTT

abundance: NA
v_gene: TRBV6-5
j_gene: TRBJ1-1
d_gene: TRBD1
CDR3aa: CASKPSEGAVTEAFF
CDR3nt: TGTGCCAGCAAGCCGAGCGAGGGGGCAGTTACTGAAGCTTTCTTT

abundance: once
v_gene: TRBV27
j_gene: TRBJ2-1
d_gene: TRBD1
CDR3aa: CASSLSGTGHNEQFF
CDR3nt: TGTGCCAGCAGTTTATCGGGGACAGGGCACAATGAGCAGTTCTTC

abundance: NA
v_gene: TRBV4-2
j_gene: TRBJ1-2
d_gene: TRBD1
CDR3aa: CASSQTGTGRDYGYTF
CDR3nt: TGTGCCAGCAGCCAGACCGGGACAGGGAGGGACTATGGCTACACCTTC

abundance: NA
v_gene: TRBV28
j_gene: TRBJ2-3
d_gene: TRBD2
CDR3aa: CASSFPSGGAIDTQYF
CDR3nt: TGTGCCAGCAGTTTTCCTAGCGGGGGGGCCATAGATACGCAGTATTTT

abundance: NA
v_gene: TRBV5-1
j_gene: TRBJ2-7
d_gene: NA
CDR3aa: CASSLDPQGYEQYF
CDR3nt: TGCGCCAGCAGCTTGGATCCCCAGGGTTACGAGCAGTACTTC

abundance: NA
v_gene: TRBV13
j_gene: TRBJ1-6
d_gene: NA
CDR3aa: CASSFSSSYNSPLHF
CDR3nt: TGTGCCAGCAGTTTCTCGAGCTCCTATAATTCACCCCTCCACTTT

abundance: NA
v_gene: TRBV5-5
j_gene: TRBJ2-7
d_gene: NA
CDR3aa: CASSLYDRYEQYF
CDR3nt: TGTGCCAGCAGCTTGTATGACAGATACGAGCAGTACTTC

abundance: NA
v_gene: TRBV30
j_gene: TRBJ1-3
d_gene: NA
CDR3aa: CACSPGQAPSGNTIYF
CDR3nt: TGTGCCTGCTCTCCAGGTCAGGCCCCCTCTGGAAACACCATATATTTT

abundance: NA
v_gene: TRBV27
j_gene: TRBJ2-3
d_gene: TRBD2
CDR3aa: CASSRTIAGGSGTQYF
CDR3nt: TGTGCCAGCAGTCGCACGATAGCGGGGGGGTCAGGTACGCAGTATTTT

abundance: NA
v_gene: TRBV11-2
j_gene: TRBJ1-2
d_gene: NA
CDR3aa: CASSLEGGRDGYTF
CDR3nt: TGTGCCAGCAGCTTAGAAGGCGGGAGGGATGGCTACACCTTC